A selection of T cell receptor beta chains follows, all from one sample in a study of T cell repertoires in cytomegalovirus infection. Using its own MiXCR run on the reads, TCRdb lists one record per CDR3 protein. The data hold about 740,000 distinct CDR3 sequences, with 35% to 45% observed a single time. Sequenced: PBMCs. These TCRs come from a human donor in good health (CMV status not recorded). Some clones in this sample may be carry-over from other donors' samples. The CDR3 runs from the conserved cysteine through the conserved F or W. The D gene is left open where the match is weak. Clone size is not always given. Where it is, it says once, few, many or a class for expanded clones.

clone_size,d_call,v_call,j_call,cdr3_nt,cdr3_aa
.,.,TRBV19,TRBJ2-1,TGTGCCAGTAGTATCCAGCGATGGATCCATGAGCAGTTCTTC,CASSIQRWIHEQFF
once,TRBD1,TRBV7-3,TRBJ2-7,TGTTCCAGCAGCTTACAGGGGACGGCGCGGCAGTACTTC,CSSSLQGTARQYF
few,.,TRBV7-2,TRBJ2-1,TGTGCCAGCAGCTTAAGTCAGACTATCGGATCGCAGTTCTTC,CASSLSQTIGSQFF
few,TRBD2,TRBV9,TRBJ2-7,TGTGCCAGCACCCTTTCCGGGCGGGGGGCTGTCTACGAGCAGTACTTC,CASTLSGRGAVYEQYF
few,TRBD1,TRBV6-1,TRBJ1-1,TGTGCCAGCAGGGGGGTACCACCGGGACAGGAACGTCCCCCTGAAGCTTTCTTT,CASRGVPPGQERPPEAFF
few,TRBD2,TRBV7-8,TRBJ2-2,TGTGCCAGCAGCTTAGCTGAGCGGGAAACCGGGGAGCTGTTTTTT,CASSLAERETGELFF
once,.,TRBV20-1,TRBJ2-1,TGCGCAATAGCCGAGGGCGGGGGCCGGTACAATGAGCAGTTCTTC,CAIAEGGGRYNEQFF
.,.,TRBV7-9,TRBJ1-4,TGTGCCAGCAGCTTACAGGAGATGAATGAAAAACTGTTTTTT,CASSLQEMNEKLFF
.,.,TRBV27,TRBJ1-1,TGTGCCAGCAGTTCCCGAAACCTCGGATTTAACACTGAAGCTTTCTTT,CASSSRNLGFNTEAFF
.,TRBD1,TRBV12-3/TRBV12-4,TRBJ2-2,TGTGCCAGCGGGGGACAGGGGGCTATCGGGGAGCTGTTTTTT,CASGGQGAIGELFF
few,TRBD1,TRBV19,TRBJ1-2,TGTGCCAGTAGTATAGGGGACAGCTATGGCTACACCTTC,CASSIGDSYGYTF
.,TRBD1,TRBV7-2,TRBJ2-7,TGTGCCAGCAGCCAAAGGACAGGGGGCAACGAGCAGTACTTC,CASSQRTGGNEQYF
.,TRBD2,TRBV12-3/TRBV12-4,TRBJ2-1,TGTGCCAGCAGTTCAGCGGGAGGGGCCTACAATGAGCAGTTCTTC,CASSSAGGAYNEQFF
.,TRBD1,TRBV12-3/TRBV12-4,TRBJ1-2,TGTGCCAGCAGCAAAGGACAGGGGAGCTATGGCTACACCTTC,CASSKGQGSYGYTF
.,.,TRBV28,TRBJ1-4,TGTGCCAGCAGTCCCCCGAGGGAGGGGATTGAAAAACTGTTTTTT,CASSPPREGIEKLFF
.,TRBD1,TRBV7-8,TRBJ2-5,TGTGCCAGCAGCTTCCCGGGACAGGGGGTGGAAGAGACCCAGTACTTC,CASSFPGQGVEETQYF
.,.,TRBV28,TRBJ1-2,TGTGCCAGCAGCACCACAGGATACGGCTACACCTTC,CASSTTGYGYTF
few,.,TRBV28,TRBJ1-1,TGTGCCAGCAGTTTTGACTGGAACACTGAAGCTTTCTTT,CASSFDWNTEAFF
many,TRBD1,TRBV7-6,TRBJ1-2,TGTGCCAGCAGCTTATCCTCCGACAGGGCTCATGGCTACACCTTC,CASSLSSDRAHGYTF
.,.,TRBV29-1,TRBJ1-1,TGCAGCGTTGCAGGGGACGGACGAGATCTTATGAACACTGAAGCTTTCTTT,CSVAGDGRDLMNTEAFF
few,.,TRBV4-2,TRBJ1-6,TGTGCCAGCCGCAGGGTTAGGTTGGGTAATTCACCCCTCCACTTT,CASRRVRLGNSPLHF
few,.,TRBV19,TRBJ1-1,TGTGCCAGTAGTATAAATCCCGGGTTTGGCACTGAAGCTTTCTTT,CASSINPGFGTEAFF
.,TRBD1,TRBV19,TRBJ1-2,TGTGCCAGTAGACTGACCGGGACAGGGGGCATCGAGGGCTATGGCTACACCTTC,CASRLTGTGGIEGYGYTF
few,TRBD1,TRBV20-1,TRBJ1-6,TGCAGTGCTGACGGGACAGGGGATAGTAGTTCACCCCTCCACTTT,CSADGTGDSSSPLHF
many,.,TRBV7-9,TRBJ1-1,TGTGCCAGCAGGAGGGAGGGCACTGAAGCTTTCTTT,CASRREGTEAFF
many,TRBD1,TRBV19,TRBJ2-5,TGTGCCAGTAGTCCAGGGACAGGGGAGACCCAGTACTTC,CASSPGTGETQYF
many,TRBD2,TRBV7-3,TRBJ2-3,TGTGCCAGCAGCGTTAGCGGGGGGACAGATACGCAGTATTTT,CASSVSGGTDTQYF
once,.,TRBV28,TRBJ1-4,TGTGCCAGCAGTTTACTCAGGGAAGATGAAAAACTGTTTTTT,CASSLLREDEKLFF
few,TRBD1,TRBV29-1,TRBJ1-2,TGCAGCGTCTGGGGGGCCCAGGGGGACTTCTATGGCTACACCTTC,CSVWGAQGDFYGYTF
many,.,TRBV12-3/TRBV12-4,TRBJ2-2,TGTGCCAGCAGTTTAAGAGGCCCGAACACCGGGGAGCTGTTTTTT,CASSLRGPNTGELFF
many,.,TRBV7-2,TRBJ2-2,TGTGCCAGCAGCTTACGACGGGCGAACACCGGGGAGCTGTTTTTT,CASSLRRANTGELFF
many,.,TRBV6-5,TRBJ2-1,TGTGCCAGCAGTTACTCAGCCAGCCTTTCCTACAATGAGCAGTTCTTC,CASSYSASLSYNEQFF
once,TRBD2,TRBV5-1,TRBJ2-3,TGCGCCAGCAGCTCCCTTAGCGGGAGGGCCGGAGGCACAGATACGCAGTATTTT,CASSSLSGRAGGTDTQYF